This T cell receptor beta chain was profiled in a study of T cell responses to AZD1222 COVID-19 vaccine (dated by TCRdb to about 2021). About the full investigation: AZD1222 recipients whose second dose came at about 4 weeks and those whose second dose came at about 12 weeks were combined into one group, since spike-specific TCR depth and breadth did not differ between the two schedules. TCR sequencing was performed for 233 trial participants, of whom 207 were given two doses of AZD1222 and 26 were given two doses of MenACWY control vaccine. Trial participants were enrolled by age into 18-55, 56-69 and 70-plus year subgroups, with roughly 150, 30 and 60 TCR-sequenced participants respectively. Here is what the overall study found, with its caveats: Reportedly, close to half of the unique spike-specific TCRs recognized epitopes lying outside the regions that are mutated in the B.1.351 and B.1.1.7 variants. The 56-69-year group was small, and its depth increase did not reach significance, likely because of low power. Because no day 14 peak-response samples were available, the repertoires could be characterized only after the peak T cell response. After two AZD1222 doses, both the breadth and the depth of spike-specific TCRs were significantly higher than at day 0 and than in MenACWY recipients. The vaccine-associated CD4 TCRs covered the entire spike protein, and the dominant responses fell in regions 160-218 and 743-854. Most participants were white British and females outnumbered males, and the authors suggested that clonal diversity may have been underestimated. Conclusions about previously exposed vaccinees were limited because only six AZD1222 recipients were SARS-CoV-2 seropositive at baseline.

Read against the paper, the sample's time point label means: baseline before first vaccination. Vaccinee samples came from UK trials COV001 and COV002, including a single-blind randomized controlled phase 2/3 trial of AZD1222 (ChAdOx1 nCoV-19) in healthy adults. For TCRbeta chain sequencing, PBMC samples were collected from trial participants at day 0 and at day 28 after the second dose. The germline V gene provides CDR1 MGHRA and CDR2 YSYEKL. V is cut by 0 bases and J by 6 bases, and the space between the germline ends is 3 bases. Spanning cysteine to phenylalanine, the CDR3 consists of 12 amino acids. The read is trimmed to its CDR3 DNA, 36 bases read in frame from base 1. The CDR3 regions of human TCRbeta chains were subjected to immunosequencing. In the authors' own workflow: TCRs in the repertoires were matched against a reference library of SARS-CoV-2-specific TCRs that had been generated with the MIRA antigen-specificity platform. Breadth meant the fraction of unique TCRs that were SARS-CoV-2-associated, whereas depth meant the fraction of total T cells that were SARS-CoV-2-associated. Using the MIRA data, every spike-specific TCR was mapped to the spike region that the TCR reacted to and assigned to either a CD4 or a CD8 class. Log10-transformed breadth and depth values were compared by one-way ANOVA with Sidak's multiple comparisons tests. Imported from immuneACCESS, the table was reduced by TCRdb to in-frame sequences with V and J called. These copies leave out some clones; in studies compared against another copy, an unresolved V gene accounts for under half, and the cause of the remainder is not known. The V and J calls and the clone size are those of that table, but D and trimming were determined from the DNA. This sample comprises 90,000 to 130,000 clones, around 82% of them detected only once. About 9.7% of the sample comes from the top ten.

Concerning this clone itself: This receptor's antigen is unknown. Per-nucleotide qualities are absent, and no much larger clonotype sits a single base away.

The clonotype comes from an adult in good health. The sample here was peripheral blood, taken on day 0 of AZD1222 vaccination. The sequence links TRBV4-1 to TRBJ2-1, with no confidently assigned D gene. Here the CDR3 is given as CASSQDSNEQFF. The nucleotide sequence reads TGCGCCAGCAGCCAAGATAGCAATGAGCAGTTCTTC.